These 32 T cell receptor beta chains originate from one sample sequenced in a study of STAT3 mutations in large granular lymphocyte leukemia. Study-level findings and limits: Every T-cell large granular lymphocyte leukemia patient had at least one immunodominant TCR beta clonotype.

The repertoire was sequenced with immunoSEQ multiplex PCR; TCRdb's copy has only in-frame clones and lacks some. The table has 30,000 to 35,000 clones, roughly 80% seen once. No cognate antigen is known for these TCRs. Source material: peripheral blood mononuclear cells. Receptor source: a woman aged 50 to 65 with T-cell large granular lymphocyte leukemia. Some clones in this sample may be carry-over from other donors' samples.

The chain carries TRBV5-6 and TRBJ2-7; no firm D call. The CDR3 is 11 residues long. V lost 4 bases, J lost 3 bases, and 5 bases lay in between. CDR1 and CDR2 (germline): SGHDT, YYEEEE. The CDR3 DNA is TGTGCCAGCAGCGGGGACTACGAGCAGTACTTC. The encoded protein is CASSGDYEQYF.

This sequence joins TRBV6-5 and TRBJ2-7, with D perhaps TRBD1 (5 bases). Germline loops: CDR1 MNHEY, CDR2 SVGAGI. V lost 0 bases to trimming and J lost 6 bases, with 9 bases between them. The CDR3 sequence is 13 residues long. Written as DNA, the CDR3 is TGTGCCAGCAGTTACTCAAAGGGGTTCGAGCAGTACTTC. This gives the protein CASSYSKGFEQYF.

V usage is TRBV5-1 and J usage is TRBJ2-3; 14 nucleotides match TRBD2. Germline CDR1 is SGHRS and CDR2 is YFSETQ. Germline trimming cut 0 bases from V and 0 bases from J; bases unmatched to any gene: 12. The CDR3 spans 21 residues. The chain's CDR3 is CASSLGGTGTSGRISTDTQYF. The CDR3 nucleotides read TGCGCCAGCAGCTTGGGAGGCACCGGGACTAGCGGGAGAATTAGCACAGATACGCAGTATTTT.

In its sample, this clone was seen a few times. The CDR3, as DNA: TGTGCCAGCAGCCCGGGACAGGTCGGCTACACCTTC. Translated, it gives CASSPGQVGYTF. The chain combines TRBV13 with TRBJ1-2, with 8 bases lining up with TRBD1. V lost 5 bases to trimming and J lost 8 bases; unmatched junction nucleotides: 4. This CDR3 is 12 amino acids long. CDR1 is PRHDT and CDR2 is FYEKMQ in the germline V gene (reference sequence).

V and J are TRBV30 and TRBJ1-2; perhaps TRBD1 as D (5 bases). The length of the CDR3 is 14 residues. V was pared by 2 bases and J by 4 bases, with 14 bases between. Germline V gene data show CDR1 as GTSNPN and CDR2 as SVGIG (reference sequence). The chain's CDR3 is CAWSNPPGTYGYTF. The CDR3 DNA follows: TGTGCCTGGAGTAACCCCCCTGGGACCTATGGCTACACCTTC. The full variable domain, its missing parts supplied by reference TRBV30 and TRBJ1-2, is SQTIHQWPATLVQPVGSPLSLECTVEGTSNPNLYWYRQAAGRGLQLLFYSVGIGQISSEVPQNLSASRPQDRQFILSSKKLLLSDSGFYLCAWSNPPGTYGYTFGSGTRLTVV.

The V call is TRBV15, the J call TRBJ2-7; D unresolved. The CDR3 consists of 15 residues. Trimming stripped 0 bases from V and 5 bases from J, with 14 bases between. Germline CDR1 LNHNV, CDR2 YYDKDF (reference sequence). The CDR3 sequence: CATSREKSSFDEQYF. CDR3 nucleotides: TGTGCCACCAGCAGAGAGAAGAGCAGCTTCGACGAGCAGTACTTC.

The chain recombines TRBV18 with TRBJ1-5; no clear D gene. The germline V gene has CDR1 KGHSH and CDR2 LQKENI. Trimming left V 2 bases short and J 6 bases short, with 8 bases between. This CDR3 spans 13 amino acids. DNA for the CDR3: TGTGCCAGCTCACCATGGGAGGCTCAGCCCCAGCATTTT. Its translation is CASSPWEAQPQHF.

The chain has TRBV6-5 and TRBJ2-6; D might be TRBD2 (5 bases). Germline CDR1 is MNHEY and CDR2 is SVGAGI. The CDR3 is 15 residues long. The germline V and J ends were trimmed by 6 bases and 0 bases, with 9 bases remaining between them. CDR3 sequence: CASRSLGSGANVLTF. The CDR3 DNA sequence: TGTGCCAGCAGGTCACTAGGCTCTGGGGCCAACGTCCTGACTTTC.

The rearrangement joins TRBV5-1 to TRBJ2-7; 11 bases align to TRBD1. The V gene end was trimmed by 3 bases and the J gene end by 6 bases; junction bases not matched to a gene: 8. CDR1 and CDR2 (germline): SGHRS, YFSETQ. This CDR3 is 15 amino acids long. CDR3 nucleotide sequence: TGCGCCAGCAGCTACGGGACAGGGGGAAAGGCCGAGCAGTACTTC. It codes for CASSYGTGGKAEQYF.

This clone was observed a handful of times. The rearrangement joins TRBV6-5 to TRBJ1-1, with D tentatively TRBD1 (5 bases). CDR3 length: 14 amino acids. The germline V and J ends were trimmed by 6 bases and 0 bases, with 11 bases remaining between them. Germline CDR1 and CDR2: MNHEY and SVGAGI. The CDR3 is CASRRDGLNTEAFF. The CDR3 DNA is TGTGCCAGCAGGAGGGACGGCTTGAACACTGAAGCTTTCTTT.

The chain employs TRBV5-4 and TRBJ2-5; 8 bases are a match to TRBD2. Germline V gene sequence: CDR1 SGHNT, CDR2 YYREEE (reference sequence). This CDR3 is built from 19 residues. J gave up 0 bases and V 0 bases, and 13 bases lay outside the gene matches. The CDR3 DNA reads TGTGCCAGCAGCTTGGCGATGATAGCGGGGCACAAGTACCAAGAGACCCAGTACTTC. The encoded protein is CASSLAMIAGHKYQETQYF.

Here the CDR3 reads CASSLASGRNNEQFF. Here the CDR3 DNA reads TGCGCCAGCAGCTTGGCTAGCGGGAGGAACAATGAGCAGTTCTTC. The V gene is TRBV5-1, the J gene TRBJ2-1; 11 bases are a match to TRBD2. V was clipped by 0 bases and J by 5 bases; unmatched bases: 1. Germline loops: CDR1 SGHRS, CDR2 YFSETQ. The CDR3 spans 15 residues.

The chain joins TRBV28 to TRBJ2-7; D is tentatively TRBD1 or TRBD2 (5 bases each). The CDR3 contains 15 residues. The ends were cut back, 6 bases at V and 4 bases at J, with 19 bases in the middle. Per the germline V gene, CDR1 is MDHEN and CDR2 is SYDVKM. The CDR3 DNA sequence: TGTGCCAGCAGGGCCTCCGGCCCGGGACGATACGAGCAGTACTTC. Translating gives CASRASGPGRYEQYF.

In DNA form, the CDR3 reads TGTGCCTGGAGTGGGCCACTGCTGGGGAATGAAAAACTGTTTTTT. Protein product: CAWSGPLLGNEKLFF. The chain recombines TRBV30 with TRBJ1-4; no firm D call. The length of the CDR3 is 15 residues. V lost 1 base and J lost 5, with 14 bases in between. Germline assignment: CDR1 GTSNPN and CDR2 SVGIG (reference sequence).

The chain combines TRBV20-1 with TRBJ2-3; weak D call: TRBD2 (5 bases). CDR1 is DFQATT and CDR2 is SNEGSKA in the germline V gene (reference sequence). V lost 3 bases to trimming and J lost 9 bases, with 10 bases between them. CDR3 length equals 11 residues. CDR3 bases: TGCAGTGCTAGGGGTCCGGGAACGCAGTATTTT. It translates to CSARGPGTQYF.

The CDR3 DNA reads as TGTGCCAGCAGCAGGGACAGCACAGATACGCAGTATTTT. Residues: CASSRDSTDTQYF. The chain links TRBV6-4 to TRBJ2-3; D possibly uses TRBD1 or TRBD2 (5 bases each). The CDR3 spans 13 residues. The germline V gene encodes CDR1 MRHNA and CDR2 SNTAGT. Trimming took off 6 bases at V and 0 bases at J, with 7 bases between the two ends.

This chain uses TRBV7-3 with TRBJ2-2, with D hard to call. The CDR3 length is 14 residues. CDR1 and CDR2 from the germline V gene are SGHTA and FQGTGA. V was shortened by 2 bases and J by 2 bases, with 6 bases between the two germline ends. This chain's CDR3 is CASSLARNTGELFF. The CDR3 nucleotides read TGTGCCAGCAGCTTAGCCCGCAACACCGGGGAGCTGTTTTTT.

The gene calls are TRBV2 and TRBJ1-2, with TRBD1 as a possible D gene (5 bases). The CDR3 has 15 amino acids. The V and J ends lost 5 bases and 0 bases respectively, with 13 bases between them. CDR1 and CDR2 from the germline V gene are SNHLY and FYNNEI. The CDR3 DNA is TGTGCCAGCAGTCTAACCAGGGAAGCTAACTATGGCTACACCTTC. Its protein is CASSLTREANYGYTF.

V is TRBV5-6 and J is TRBJ2-7; a weak D match, TRBD1 (6 bases). V was trimmed by 4 bases and J by 0 bases, leaving 17 bases between them. Germline V lookup: CDR1 SGHDT, CDR2 YYEEEE. The CDR3 has 16 amino acids. The CDR3 sequence is CASSPMTGFRSYEQYF. The CDR3 DNA reads TGTGCCAGCAGCCCTATGACAGGTTTCCGCTCCTACGAGCAGTACTTC. The full variable domain, rest sourced from reference TRBV5-6 and TRBJ2-7, is DAGVTQSPTHLIKTRGQQVTLRCSPKSGHDTVSWYQQALGQGPQFIFQYYEEEERQRGNFPDRFSGHQFPNYSSELNVNALLLGDSALYLCASSPMTGFRSYEQYFGPGTRLTVT.

This chain uses TRBV9 with TRBJ1-3; D call uncertain. The CDR3 extends over 16 amino acids. V shed 4 bases and J shed 0 bases, with 14 bases lying between them. The germline V gene encodes CDR1 SGDLS and CDR2 YYNGEE. CDR3: CASSTPLGSSGNTIYF. The CDR3 DNA reads TGTGCCAGCAGCACTCCTTTGGGGTCCTCTGGAAACACCATATATTTT.

The chain is built from TRBV9 and TRBJ2-7; 10 nucleotides line up with TRBD2. CDR1 SGDLS and CDR2 YYNGEE come from the germline V gene. The J segment lost 3 bases and the V segment lost 4 bases, leaving 4 bases of the junction unmatched. This CDR3 region has 14 residues. The CDR3 DNA reads TGTGCCAGCAGCACCGGGACTAGCGTCTACGAGCAGTACTTC. Its translation is CASSTGTSVYEQYF. The whole variable domain, filled in from reference TRBV9 and TRBJ2-7, reads DSGVTQTPKHLITATGQRVTLRCSPRSGDLSVYWYQQSLDQGLQFLIQYYNGEERAKGNILERFSAQQFPDLHSELNLSSLELGDSALYFCASSTGTSVYEQYFGPGTRLTVT.

The J gene is TRBJ1-1, the V gene TRBV11-2; TRBD1 is a possible D gene (6 bases). The germline V and J ends were trimmed by 1 base and 8 bases, with 14 bases remaining between them. From germline, CDR1 is SGHAT and CDR2 FQNNGV. The CDR3 contains 14 residues. CDR3 sequence reads: CASSLAGGGREAFF. In nucleotides, the CDR3 is TGTGCCAGCAGCTTAGCTGGGGGGGGCAGGGAAGCTTTCTTT. The full variable domain, completed using reference TRBV11-2 and TRBJ1-1, is EAGVAQSPRYKIIEKRQSVAFWCNPISGHATLYWYQQILGQGPKLLIQFQNNGVVDDSQLPKDRFSAERLKGVDSTLKIQPAKLEDSAVYLCASSLAGGGREAFFGQGTRLTVV.

The chain's CDR3 is CASSLTRSYEQYF. The CDR3 DNA sequence: TGTGCCAGCAGTTTAACCAGGTCCTACGAGCAGTACTTC. V is TRBV28 and J is TRBJ2-7; D remains unclear. Trimming shortened V by 2 bases and J by 1 base, and 6 bases separated the two germline ends. This CDR3 spans 13 amino acids. Germline V gene data show CDR1 as MDHEN and CDR2 as SYDVKM.

This chain joins TRBV7-8 and TRBJ2-3; D is possibly TRBD1 or TRBD2 (5 bases each). With 5 bases removed from V and 5 bases from J, the gap between germline ends came to 17 bases. The CDR3 sequence is 15 residues long. Germline V lookup: CDR1 SGHVS, CDR2 FQNEAQ. This CDR3 is CASSPRDPGVDTQYF. The DNA for the CDR3 is TGTGCCAGCAGCCCTCGGGACCCCGGGGTAGATACGCAGTATTTT.

The rearrangement uses TRBV9 and TRBJ1-2; 7 nucleotides agree with TRBD1. Germline V gene sequence: CDR1 SGDLS, CDR2 YYNGEE. The CDR3 totals 15 residues. The J segment lost 4 bases and the V segment lost 0 bases, leaving 6 bases of the junction unmatched. The CDR3, as DNA: TGTGCCAGCAGCGTAGCTCCGGGACAGTCCTATGGCTACACCTTC. Translation gives CASSVAPGQSYGYTF.

V and J are TRBV7-2 and TRBJ1-5; D call uncertain. Per germline, CDR1 SGHTA and CDR2 FQGNSA. Trimming removed 2 bases at V and 6 bases at J, with 5 bases between. The CDR3 consists of 12 residues. In DNA, the CDR3 is TGTGCCAGCAGCTTACATGGTCAGCCCCAGCATTTT. Translating it yields CASSLHGQPQHF.

This clone showed up just a few times. The chain is built from TRBV28 and TRBJ1-2; no reliable D call. Germline assignment: CDR1 MDHEN and CDR2 SYDVKM. V dropped 5 bases and J dropped 3 bases, with 16 bases sitting between them. This CDR3 comprises 15 residues. This chain's CDR3 is CASSPLDRQYYGYTF. The CDR3 DNA reads TGTGCCAGCAGTCCTTTGGACCGTCAATACTATGGCTACACCTTC.

V gene TRBV10-3 combines with J gene TRBJ2-3; D unclear. The CDR3 sequence is 13 residues long. Trimming stripped 3 bases from V and 2 bases from J, with 6 bases between. Germline V gives CDR1 ENHRY, CDR2 SYGVKD. The CDR3 loop reads CAISEQNTDTQYF. The CDR3 bases are TGTGCCATCAGTGAACAGAACACAGATACGCAGTATTTT.

V usage is TRBV19 and J usage is TRBJ2-7; 9 bases are a match to TRBD1. V lost 4 bases to trimming and J lost 4 bases; unmatched junction nucleotides: 8. Germline V lookup: CDR1 LNHDA, CDR2 SQIVND (reference sequence). The CDR3 sequence is 15 residues long. The CDR3 DNA follows: TGTGCCAGTAGTAGCGGACAGGGGCCCTTTTACGAGCAGTACTTC. Protein: CASSSGQGPFYEQYF.

This sequence joins TRBV28 and TRBJ2-7, with TRBD1 identical over 10 bases. V dropped 11 bases and J dropped 5; count of bases not matched to a gene: 9. The CDR3 extends over 13 amino acids. From germline, CDR1 is MDHEN and CDR2 SYDVKM. The CDR3 reads CAGSGTGEDEQYF. The DNA of the CDR3 is TGTGCCGGCTCCGGGACAGGGGAGGACGAGCAGTACTTC.

The V call is TRBV28, the J call TRBJ1-1; D is possibly TRBD1 (5 bases). CDR3 size: 13 residues. Germline V gene lookup returns CDR1 MDHEN and CDR2 SYDVKM. Trimming removed 5 bases from V and 11 bases from J, with 18 bases in between. The CDR3 loop reads CASSVPQGWVAFF. The CDR3 DNA reads TGTGCCAGCAGTGTTCCCCAGGGATGGGTGGCTTTCTTT.

The chain uses TRBV4-3 and TRBJ2-3; 8 positions agree with TRBD2. Germline V gene sequence: CDR1 LGHNA, CDR2 YSLEER. After removal of 1 base from V and 4 bases from J, the junction contained 13 bases not matched to a gene. The CDR3 has 18 amino acids. CDR3 amino acids: CASSQVFPSGPSPDTQYF. The CDR3 nucleotides are TGCGCCAGCAGCCAAGTGTTTCCTAGCGGGCCATCCCCAGATACGCAGTATTTT.